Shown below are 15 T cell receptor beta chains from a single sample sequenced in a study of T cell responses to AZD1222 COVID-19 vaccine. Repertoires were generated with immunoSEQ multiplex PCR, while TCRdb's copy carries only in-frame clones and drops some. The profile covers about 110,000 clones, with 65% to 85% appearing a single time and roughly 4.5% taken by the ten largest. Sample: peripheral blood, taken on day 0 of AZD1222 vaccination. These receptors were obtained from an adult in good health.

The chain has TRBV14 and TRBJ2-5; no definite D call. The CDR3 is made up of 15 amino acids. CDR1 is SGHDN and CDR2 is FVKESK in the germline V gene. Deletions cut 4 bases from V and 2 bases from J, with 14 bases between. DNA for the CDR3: TGTGCCAGCAGCCCTTCGAGGCACAGACAAGAGACCCAGTACTTC. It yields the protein CASSPSRHRQETQYF.

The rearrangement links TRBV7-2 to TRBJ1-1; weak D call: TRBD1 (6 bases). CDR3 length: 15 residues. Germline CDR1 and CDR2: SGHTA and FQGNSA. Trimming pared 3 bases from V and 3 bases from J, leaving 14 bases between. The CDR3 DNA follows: TGTGCCAGCAGCTTCCCTACGAGGGGGGACACTGAAGCTTTCTTT. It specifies CASSFPTRGDTEAFF. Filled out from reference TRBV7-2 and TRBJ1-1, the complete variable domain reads GAGVSQSPSNKVTEKGKDVELRCDPISGHTALYWYRQSLGQGLEFLIYFQGNSAPDKSGLPSDRFSAERTGGSVSTLTIQRTQQEDSAVYLCASSFPTRGDTEAFFGQGTRLTVV.

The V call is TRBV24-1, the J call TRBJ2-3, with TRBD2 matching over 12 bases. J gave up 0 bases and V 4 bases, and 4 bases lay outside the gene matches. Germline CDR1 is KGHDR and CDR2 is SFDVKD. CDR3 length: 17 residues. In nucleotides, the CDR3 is TGTGCCACCAGTGACCGGGGGACTAGCGGGAGCACAGATACGCAGTATTTT. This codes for CATSDRGTSGSTDTQYF.

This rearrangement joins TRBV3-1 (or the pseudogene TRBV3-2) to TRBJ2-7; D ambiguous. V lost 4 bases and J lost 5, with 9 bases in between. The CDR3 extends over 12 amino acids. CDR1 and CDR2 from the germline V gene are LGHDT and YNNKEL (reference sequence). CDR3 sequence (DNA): TGTGCCAGCAGCCGCGCCTTTCACGAGCAGTACTTC. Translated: CASSRAFHEQYF.

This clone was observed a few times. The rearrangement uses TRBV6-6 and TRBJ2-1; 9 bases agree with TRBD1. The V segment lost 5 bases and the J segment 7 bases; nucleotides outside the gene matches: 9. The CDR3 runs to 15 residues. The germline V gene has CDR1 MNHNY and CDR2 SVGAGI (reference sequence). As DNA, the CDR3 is TGTGCCAGCAGTACACTTGACAGGGGGGGAAATGAGCAGTTCTTC. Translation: CASSTLDRGGNEQFF.

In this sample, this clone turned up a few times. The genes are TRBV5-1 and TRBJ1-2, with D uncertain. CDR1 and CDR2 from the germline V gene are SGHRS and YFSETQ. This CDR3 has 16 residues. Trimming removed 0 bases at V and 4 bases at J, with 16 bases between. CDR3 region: CASSLASGQAPYGYTF. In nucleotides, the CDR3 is TGCGCCAGCAGCTTGGCCTCCGGGCAGGCACCCTATGGCTACACCTTC.

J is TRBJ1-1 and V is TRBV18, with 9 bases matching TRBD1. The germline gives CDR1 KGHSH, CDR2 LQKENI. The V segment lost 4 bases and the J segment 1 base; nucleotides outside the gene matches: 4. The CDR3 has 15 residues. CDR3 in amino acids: CASSLDRGGNTEAFF. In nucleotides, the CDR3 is TGTGCCAGCTCACTCGACAGGGGGGGGAACACTGAAGCTTTCTTT.

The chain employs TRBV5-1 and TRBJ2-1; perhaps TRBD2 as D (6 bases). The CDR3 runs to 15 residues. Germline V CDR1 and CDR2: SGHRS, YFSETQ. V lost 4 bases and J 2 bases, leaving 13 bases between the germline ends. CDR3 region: CASSLGGSTYNEQFF. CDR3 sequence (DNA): TGCGCCAGCAGCCTAGGAGGGTCGACCTACAATGAGCAGTTCTTC.

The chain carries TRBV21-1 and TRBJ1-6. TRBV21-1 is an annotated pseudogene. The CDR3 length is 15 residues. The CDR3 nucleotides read TGTGCCAGCAGCAAAGACGGCTCCTATAATTCACCCCTCCACTTT. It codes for CASSKDGSYNSPLHF.

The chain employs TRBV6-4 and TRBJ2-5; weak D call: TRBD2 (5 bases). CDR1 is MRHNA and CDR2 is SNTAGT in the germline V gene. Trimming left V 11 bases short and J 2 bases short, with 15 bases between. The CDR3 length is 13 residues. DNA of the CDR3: TGTGCCTCCTCGTGGGAGTGTCAAGAGACCCAGTACTTC. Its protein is CASSWECQETQYF.

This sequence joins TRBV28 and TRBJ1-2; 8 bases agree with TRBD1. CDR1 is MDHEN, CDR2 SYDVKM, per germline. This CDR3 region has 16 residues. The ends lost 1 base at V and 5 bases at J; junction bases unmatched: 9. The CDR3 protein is CASSLSSGGASYGYTF. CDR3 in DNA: TGTGCCAGCAGTTTATCTTCAGGGGGCGCATCATATGGCTACACCTTC.

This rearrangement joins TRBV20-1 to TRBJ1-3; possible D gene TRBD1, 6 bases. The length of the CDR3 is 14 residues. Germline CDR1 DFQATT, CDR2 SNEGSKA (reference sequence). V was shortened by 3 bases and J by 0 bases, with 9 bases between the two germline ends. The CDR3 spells CSASVQGSGNTIYF. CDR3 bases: TGCAGTGCTAGTGTACAGGGCTCTGGAAACACCATATATTTT.

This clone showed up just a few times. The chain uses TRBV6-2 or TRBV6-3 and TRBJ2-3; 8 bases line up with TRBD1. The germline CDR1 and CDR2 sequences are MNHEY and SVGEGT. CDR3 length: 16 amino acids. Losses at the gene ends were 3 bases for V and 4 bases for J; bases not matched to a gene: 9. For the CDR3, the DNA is TGTGCCAGCAGTTATTCGACAGGGGAAGTATCAGATACGCAGTATTTT. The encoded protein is CASSYSTGEVSDTQYF.

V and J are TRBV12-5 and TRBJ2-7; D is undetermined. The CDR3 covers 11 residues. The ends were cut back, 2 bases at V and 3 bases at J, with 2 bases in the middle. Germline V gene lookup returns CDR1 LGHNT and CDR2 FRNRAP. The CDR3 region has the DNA TGTGCTAGTGGTTTGAACTACGAGCAGTACTTC. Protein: CASGLNYEQYF.

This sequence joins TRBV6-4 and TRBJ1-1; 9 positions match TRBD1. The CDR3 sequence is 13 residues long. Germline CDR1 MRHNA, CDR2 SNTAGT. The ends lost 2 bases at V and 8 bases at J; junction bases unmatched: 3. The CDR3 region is CASSDETGGEAFF. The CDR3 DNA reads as TGTGCCAGCAGTGACGAGACAGGGGGAGAAGCTTTCTTT.